One sample yielded the 21 T cell receptor beta chains listed below, sequenced in a study of technical replicates of blood from several donors. The method was immunoSEQ multiplex PCR; TCRdb's version includes in-frame clones alone and lacks a portion of them. The table has tens of thousands of clones, roughly 90% seen once; the top ten hold about 4.7%. Sequencing was performed on PBMCs. These TCRs come from a human donor in good health. Some clones in this sample may be carry-over from other donors' samples.

The chain is built from TRBV7-2 and TRBJ2-5; D may be TRBD2 (7 bases). The germline V gene has CDR1 SGHTA and CDR2 FQGNSA. The CDR3 consists of 14 residues. Trimming removed 7 bases at V and 1 base at J, with 13 bases between. In DNA form, the CDR3 reads TGTGCCAGCACCCTGCGGGGGCCCCAAGAGACCCAGTACTTC. This sequence encodes CASTLRGPQETQYF.

The chain employs TRBV7-2 and TRBJ2-1; D possibly corresponds to TRBD2 (7 bases). Germline-derived CDR1 and CDR2 are SGHTA and FQGNSA. V was cut by 3 bases and J by 11 bases, with 23 bases left in between. The length of the CDR3 is 16 residues. The CDR3 region is CASSFTRDWEGGKQFF. The CDR3 DNA sequence: TGTGCCAGCAGCTTCACCCGGGACTGGGAGGGGGGGAAGCAGTTCTTC.

The chain is built from TRBV7-3 and TRBJ1-1; D is unresolved. CDR3 length: 13 amino acids. Between the trimmed V and J ends, which lost 5 bases and 2 bases, there was a span of 9 bases. Germline V gives CDR1 SGHTA, CDR2 FQGTGA. CDR3 sequence (DNA): TGTGCCAGCAGCCTCACGGGTAACACTGAAGCTTTCTTT. Protein product: CASSLTGNTEAFF.

This chain links TRBV27 with TRBJ2-1, with TRBD2 identical over 10 bases. The CDR3 runs 15 residues. Per the germline V gene, CDR1 is MNHEY and CDR2 is SMNVEV (reference sequence). V dropped 6 bases and J dropped 6; count of bases not matched to a gene: 8. CDR3 residues: CASRSPGLATNEQFF. The CDR3 region has the DNA TGTGCCAGCAGAAGCCCGGGACTAGCGACCAATGAGCAGTTCTTC.

V gene TRBV7-2 combines with J gene TRBJ2-3, with D possibly being TRBD2 (5 bases). The CDR3 loop spans 15 amino acids. Looked up from germline, CDR1 is SGHTA and CDR2 is FQGNSA. V dropped 5 bases and J dropped 0 bases, with 12 bases sitting between them. The CDR3 DNA sequence: TGTGCCAGCAGCCCATGGACTCCTAGCACAGATACGCAGTATTTT. Protein: CASSPWTPSTDTQYF.

The chain couples TRBV11-2 to TRBJ2-1, with 8 bases fitting TRBD2. This CDR3 is 15 amino acids long. Losses at the gene ends were 2 bases for V and 9 bases for J; bases not matched to a gene: 9. Germline V gene data show CDR1 as SGHAT and CDR2 as FQNNGV. As DNA, the CDR3 is TGTGCCAGCAGCTTAAGGCCGCTAGCGGGCGCTGAGCAGTTCTTC. Encoded protein: CASSLRPLAGAEQFF.

V usage is TRBV7-3 and J usage is TRBJ2-5; D not certain. Germline lookup yields CDR1 SGHTA and CDR2 FQGTGA. The CDR3 consists of 13 residues. Trimming removed 3 bases from V and 2 bases from J, with 7 bases in between. This chain's CDR3 is CASSLSVQETQYF. The CDR3 DNA is TGTGCCAGCAGCTTGTCGGTTCAAGAGACCCAGTACTTC.

V gene TRBV18 combines with J gene TRBJ1-5, with D possibly being TRBD1 (6 bases). CDR1 KGHSH and CDR2 LQKENI come from the germline V gene. Trimming left V 6 bases short and J 7 bases short, with 19 bases between. CDR3 size: 15 residues. The CDR3 region has the DNA TGTGCCAGCTCCGCGGCGGGGGCGAAAGGACAGCCCCAGCATTTT. It codes for CASSAAGAKGQPQHF.

The gene calls are TRBV6-1 and TRBJ1-2; tentatively, D is TRBD1 (6 bases). Trimming pared 2 bases from V and 2 bases from J, leaving 12 bases between. This CDR3 is built from 15 residues. Germline V gene data show CDR1 as MNHNS and CDR2 as SASEGT. CDR3 DNA sequence: TGTGCCAGCAGTGAAACCCCGCAGGGGAACTATGGCTACACCTTC. The encoded protein is CASSETPQGNYGYTF.

J is TRBJ2-3 and V is TRBV27; TRBD1 is a possible D gene (6 bases). The CDR3 has 14 amino acids. Looked up from germline, CDR1 is MNHEY and CDR2 is SMNVEV (reference sequence). Trimming pared 3 bases from V and 0 bases from J, leaving 7 bases between. The CDR3 region has the DNA TGTGCCAGCAGTTTTGGACAGAGCACAGATACGCAGTATTTT. Translated: CASSFGQSTDTQYF.

The rearrangement joins TRBV9 to TRBJ2-3, with D possibly being TRBD1 (5 bases). The CDR3 has 14 amino acids. The germline CDR1 and CDR2 sequences are SGDLS and YYNGEE. Trimming removed 1 base from V and 2 bases from J, with 8 bases in between. The CDR3 nucleotides are TGTGCCAGCAGCGTAAGCAGGGACACAGATACGCAGTATTTT. Translating it yields CASSVSRDTDTQYF. Full variable domain (rest looked up from reference TRBV9 and TRBJ2-3): DSGVTQTPKHLITATGQRVTLRCSPRSGDLSVYWYQQSLDQGLQFLIQYYNGEERAKGNILERFSAQQFPDLHSELNLSSLELGDSALYFCASSVSRDTDTQYFGPGTRLTVL.

The chain combines TRBV2 with TRBJ2-1; TRBD1 agrees at 9 bases. J lost 8 bases, V lost 6 bases, and 11 bases had no gene match. This CDR3 contains 15 residues. CDR1 and CDR2 from the germline V gene are SNHLY and FYNNEI. The CDR3 here is CASSYRDRDLDEQFF. The CDR3 nucleotides read TGTGCCAGCAGCTACCGGGACAGGGATCTTGATGAGCAGTTCTTC.

The gene calls are TRBV7-9 and TRBJ1-6; D not resolved. CDR1 and CDR2 (germline): SEHNR, FQNEAQ (reference sequence). Trimming took 5 bases from V and 13 from J, leaving 15 bases between them. This CDR3 contains 13 residues. The CDR3 loop is CASSMSEFPPLHF. The CDR3 DNA follows: TGTGCCAGCAGCATGTCAGAATTCCCCCCCCTCCACTTT.

The table lists this clone with a count of one. The chain recombines TRBV20-1 with TRBJ1-4, with TRBD1 as a possible D gene (6 bases). Trimming shortened V by 4 bases and J by 8 bases, and 8 bases separated the two germline ends. Germline V gene lookup returns CDR1 DFQATT and CDR2 SNEGSKA (reference sequence). This CDR3 contains 11 residues. The CDR3 DNA reads TGCAGTGCTAACCAGGGGGAAAAACTGTTTTTT. Translated: CSANQGEKLFF.

The chain is built from TRBV18 and TRBJ1-6, with D hard to call. The CDR3 has 13 residues. Trimming stripped 2 bases from V and 5 bases from J, with 4 bases between. From germline, CDR1 is KGHSH and CDR2 LQKENI. This chain's CDR3 is CASSPANNSPLHF. CDR3 DNA sequence: TGTGCCAGCTCACCAGCTAATAATTCACCCCTCCACTTT.

The rearrangement joins TRBV5-4 to TRBJ2-3; weak D call: TRBD2 (6 bases). The ends were cut back, 4 bases at V and 2 bases at J, with 17 bases in the middle. The CDR3 length is 16 residues. CDR1 and CDR2 (germline): SGHNT, YYREEE (reference sequence). In DNA, the CDR3 is TGTGCCAGCAGCCGGAGGTCCGGGGGACCCACAGATACGCAGTATTTT. Protein sequence: CASSRRSGGPTDTQYF.

This clone was seen a single time. The chain couples TRBV5-6 to TRBJ1-2; D possibly corresponds to TRBD1 (5 bases). The CDR3 consists of 14 residues. V was clipped by 4 bases and J by 2 bases, with 12 bases between them. The germline gives CDR1 SGHDT, CDR2 YYEEEE. The CDR3 protein is CASSLRQINYGYTF. In DNA, the CDR3 is TGTGCCAGCAGCCTAAGACAGATAAACTATGGCTACACCTTC.

The chain combines TRBV5-1 with TRBJ2-7, with a weak D call TRBD1 (6 bases). This CDR3 comprises 13 residues. V gave up 2 bases and J gave up 5 bases, with 11 bases separating them. CDR1 SGHRS and CDR2 YFSETQ come from the germline V gene. Here the CDR3 DNA reads TGCGCCAGCAGCTTAGGGGGTTCGGACGAGCAGTACTTC. This encodes CASSLGGSDEQYF.

This clone has only a few counts. The CDR3, as DNA: TGTGCCAGCTCACGCACCGGGACAGGGAAGGATGGCTACACCTTC. Protein product: CASSRTGTGKDGYTF. V is TRBV18 and J is TRBJ1-2; 9 nucleotides line up with TRBD1. Germline CDR1 reads KGHSH; CDR2 reads LQKENI. This CDR3 is built from 15 residues. V lost 4 bases and J lost 6; bases outside the gene matches: 9.

This clone was seen a single time. This chain uses TRBV4-2 with TRBJ2-5; D is ambiguous. The CDR3 loop spans 17 amino acids. Per the germline V gene, CDR1 is LGHNA and CDR2 is YNFKEQ. With 0 bases removed from V and 1 base from J, the gap between germline ends came to 15 bases. This CDR3 is CASSQETMGVTQETQYF. The CDR3 DNA sequence: TGTGCCAGCAGCCAAGAGACAATGGGTGTTACCCAAGAGACCCAGTACTTC.

V and J are TRBV7-2 and TRBJ2-1; D might be TRBD2 (5 bases). The CDR3 has 13 amino acids. In germline, CDR1 is SGHTA, CDR2 FQGNSA. Trimming removed 4 bases at V and 8 bases at J, with 12 bases between. CDR3 sequence reads: CASSSTRSHEQFF. For the CDR3, the DNA is TGTGCCAGCAGCTCAACTAGATCCCATGAGCAGTTCTTC.